This T cell receptor (beta chain) was identified in a study of blood T cell repertoires in COVID-19. Study information: Material from acute and convalescent COVID-19 was sourced from the United States, Italy and Spain.

Here immunoSEQ multiplex PCR was the method, and the copy in TCRdb shows in-frame clones only, minus some. The sample holds 380,000 or so clones, approximately 89% seen once. The study recruited people aged roughly 18 to 89 years across more than 20 US areas. Trimming left V 4 bases short and J 1 base short, with 10 bases between. The length of the CDR3 is 14 residues. Germline V CDR1 and CDR2: LGHNA, YSLEER. The rearrangement uses TRBV4-3 and TRBJ1-1; D is perhaps TRBD1 (5 bases). The sequence derives from a man aged 25-40 years who had recovered from COVID-19. Source material: PBMCs or T cells enriched from blood (not recorded which). CDR3 sequence: CASSPSRGNTEAFF. CDR3 in DNA: TGCGCCAGCAGCCCCTCAAGGGGGAACACTGAAGCTTTCTTT.